The TCR beta chain described here comes from a study of technical replicates of blood from a handful of donors. Trimming took off 4 bases at V and 0 bases at J, with 20 bases between the two ends. The V gene's germline CDR1 is SGHDT and CDR2 YYEEEE. This CDR3 spans 17 amino acids. TCRdb's copy holds only in-frame clones and misses some; the assay was immunoSEQ multiplex PCR. Here the sample spans approximately 70,000 clones, roughly nine tenths being singletons. The source material was PBMCs. This TCR came from a human donor in good health. Some clones in this sample may be carry-over from other donors' samples. The J gene is TRBJ2-7, the V gene TRBV5-6; possibly TRBD1 for D (9 bases). In DNA form, the CDR3 reads TGTGCCAGCAGCAACGGGAGGGGGACAGGGAGCTCCTACGAGCAGTACTTC. It encodes CASSNGRGTGSSYEQYF.